One sample yielded the 12 T cell receptor beta chains listed below, sequenced in a study of control samples from healthy donors and cancer patients (dated by TCRdb to about 2020). Library preparation employed the immunoSEQ multiplex PCR assay. TCRdb holds this immuneACCESS table with in-frame rearrangements only. Some clones are missing; in checked studies, unresolved V genes explain under half, and the rest has no known cause. The table for this sample lists 90,000 to 110,000 clones; more than 85% of them were counted only once. Jointly, the top ten make up approximately 16% of the sample. Sequenced material: blood. These receptors were obtained from a woman aged 45-60 years in good health.

The chain employs TRBV7-2 and TRBJ1-1; 7 nucleotides agree with TRBD1. This CDR3 is built from 15 residues. Germline assignment: CDR1 SGHTA and CDR2 FQGNSA. Trimming took 5 bases from V and 4 from J; bases not matched to a gene: 10. The CDR3 sequence is CASSAQGGVVTEAFF. The CDR3, as DNA: TGTGCCAGCAGCGCCCAGGGGGGAGTGGTCACTGAAGCTTTCTTT.

The V and J genes are TRBV7-2 and TRBJ2-1; TRBD2 might be the D (6 bases). Germline V gene data show CDR1 as SGHTA and CDR2 as FQGNSA. The CDR3 consists of 15 residues. V was trimmed by 4 bases and J by 2 bases, leaving 12 bases between them. The CDR3: CASSSSGTPYNEQFF. CDR3 in DNA: TGTGCCAGCAGCTCCTCCGGGACTCCCTACAATGAGCAGTTCTTC.

This rearrangement joins TRBV11-2 to TRBJ2-7; a possible D gene is TRBD1 (6 bases). The CDR3 runs to 16 residues. Trimming took off 1 base at V and 3 bases at J, with 16 bases between the two ends. CDR1 is SGHAT and CDR2 is FQNNGV in the germline V gene. The DNA for the CDR3 is TGTGCCAGCAGCTTAGTCCTAGACAGGTACAGCTACGAGCAGTACTTC. Its translation is CASSLVLDRYSYEQYF.

The chain carries TRBV30 and TRBJ1-1; D may be TRBD1 (5 bases). The CDR3 runs 15 residues. Germline-derived CDR1 and CDR2 are GTSNPN and SVGIG (reference sequence). V was pared by 5 bases and J by 1 base, with 17 bases between. CDR3 sequence: CAWQSTGTPNTEAFF. The CDR3 nucleotides read TGTGCCTGGCAATCGACCGGGACCCCGAACACTGAAGCTTTCTTT.

This clone was recorded once. The V and J genes are TRBV6-5 and TRBJ2-3, with 10 positions matching TRBD2. The CDR3 covers 14 residues. The V segment lost 6 bases and the J segment 6 bases; nucleotides outside the gene matches: 6. In germline, CDR1 is MNHEY, CDR2 SVGAGI. The DNA of the CDR3 is TGTGCCAGCAGCGGGACTAGCGTTGGTGATACGCAGTATTTT. Its protein is CASSGTSVGDTQYF.

The gene calls are TRBV29-1 and TRBJ2-5, with 9 bases matching TRBD2. From germline, CDR1 is SQVTM and CDR2 ANQGSEA. The V and J ends lost 6 bases and 5 bases, in that order; junction bases with no gene match: 7. The CDR3 sequence is 13 residues long. The CDR3, as DNA: TGCAGCGTGCGGCGGGAGGGCCGGGAGACCCAGTACTTC. It codes for CSVRREGRETQYF.

This sequence joins TRBV20-1 and TRBJ1-4; D gene uncertain. The CDR3 loop spans 10 amino acids. The V end was cut by 3 bases, the J end by 7 bases, with 3 bases between. Per germline, CDR1 DFQATT and CDR2 SNEGSKA (reference sequence). This CDR3 reads CSARREKLFF. The CDR3 DNA reads as TGCAGTGCTAGGCGTGAAAAACTGTTTTTT.

V and J are TRBV25-1 and TRBJ1-3; tentative D call: TRBD1 (5 bases). This CDR3 comprises 14 residues. Germline V gene sequence: CDR1 MGHDK, CDR2 SYGVNS. V lost 6 bases to trimming and J lost 2 bases, with 11 bases between them. The CDR3 loop is CASSWAGTGNTIYF. The CDR3 nucleotides are TGTGCCAGCAGCTGGGCAGGGACTGGAAACACCATATATTTT.

This sequence joins TRBV7-3 and TRBJ1-4, with TRBD1 identical over 7 bases. CDR3 size: 13 residues. Germline V gene data show CDR1 as SGHTA and CDR2 as FQGTGA. V shed 5 bases and J 7 bases; nucleotides not matched to a gene: 4. CDR3 region: CASSPGGSEKLFF. The CDR3, as DNA: TGTGCCAGCAGCCCAGGGGGTAGTGAAAAACTGTTTTTT. The whole variable domain, remainder taken from reference TRBV7-3 and TRBJ1-4, is GAGVSQTPSNKVTEKGKYVELRCDPISGHTALYWYRQSLGQGPEFLIYFQGTGAADDSGLPNDRFFAVRPEGSVSTLKIQRTERGDSAVYLCASSPGGSEKLFFGSGTQLSVL.

The gene calls are TRBV6-5 and TRBJ1-2, with 7 bases identical to TRBD1. The V gene's germline CDR1 is MNHEY and CDR2 SVGAGI. Losses at the gene ends were 6 bases for V and 4 bases for J; bases not matched to a gene: 8. There are 14 residues in the CDR3. The CDR3 protein is CASREGAQRYGYTF. The CDR3 DNA reads TGTGCCAGCAGGGAGGGGGCGCAACGCTATGGCTACACCTTC.

In DNA form, the CDR3 reads TGTGCCAGCACCCACCCCCCTACCGGGACAGGGATGAATGAGCAGTTCTTC. Amino acid sequence: CASTHPPTGTGMNEQFF. The V gene is TRBV5-6, the J gene TRBJ2-1; 9 bases match TRBD1. Trimming cost V 6 bases and J 7 bases; bases outside gene matches: 17. The length of the CDR3 is 17 residues. In germline, CDR1 is SGHDT, CDR2 YYEEEE.

The rearrangement uses TRBV6-1 and TRBJ1-6, with D perhaps matching TRBD1 (6 bases). Germline CDR1 and CDR2: MNHNS and SASEGT. Trimming shortened V by 4 bases and J by 0 bases, and 19 bases separated the two germline ends. The CDR3 consists of 19 residues. CDR3 region: CASSGSGQVTISYNSPLHF. CDR3 DNA: TGTGCCAGCAGTGGTTCGGGACAAGTAACCATCTCCTATAATTCACCCCTCCACTTT.